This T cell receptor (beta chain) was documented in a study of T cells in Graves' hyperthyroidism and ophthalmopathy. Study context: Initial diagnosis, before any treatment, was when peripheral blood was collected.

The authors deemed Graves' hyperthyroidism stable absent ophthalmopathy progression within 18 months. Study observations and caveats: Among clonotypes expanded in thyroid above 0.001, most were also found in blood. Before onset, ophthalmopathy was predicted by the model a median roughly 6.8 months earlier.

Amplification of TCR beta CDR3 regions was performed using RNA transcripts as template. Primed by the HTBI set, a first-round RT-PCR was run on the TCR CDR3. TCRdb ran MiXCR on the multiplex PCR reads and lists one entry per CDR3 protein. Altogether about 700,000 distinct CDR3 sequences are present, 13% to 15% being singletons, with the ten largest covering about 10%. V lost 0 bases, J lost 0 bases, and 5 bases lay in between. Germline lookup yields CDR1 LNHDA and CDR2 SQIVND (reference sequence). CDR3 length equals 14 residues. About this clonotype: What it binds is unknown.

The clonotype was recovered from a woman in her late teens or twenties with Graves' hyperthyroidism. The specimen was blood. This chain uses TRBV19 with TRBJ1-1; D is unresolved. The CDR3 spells CASSIDQLNTEAFF. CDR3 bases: TGTGCCAGTAGTATAGATCAGCTGAACACTGAAGCTTTCTTT.